This T cell receptor beta chain was recovered during a study of shared clonotypes between healthy human individuals. Study-wide background: The donor pool was made up of two women and a few men aged 18 to 49.

V dropped 4 bases and J dropped 3; count of bases not matched to a gene: 8. Looked up from germline, CDR1 is LNHDA and CDR2 is SQIVND (reference sequence). CDR3 length: 18 residues. Clones were sequenced by immunoSEQ multiplex PCR, and TCRdb holds only the in-frame ones, with some missing. Of about 1,900,000 clones listed, roughly 94% are singletons. CD45RO-negative, CCR7-positively selected cells formed the naive CD8 fraction, excluding terminally differentiated effector memory CD45RA+ cells. V gene TRBV19 combines with J gene TRBJ2-3, with 15 positions matching TRBD2. The sequenced sample consisted of naive CD8+ T cells sorted from blood. The TCR comes from a man between 18 and 29 years old in good health. This CDR3 is CASSNPAGTSGRTDTQYF. The DNA of the CDR3 is TGTGCCAGTAGTAACCCGGCAGGGACTAGCGGGAGGACAGATACGCAGTATTTT.